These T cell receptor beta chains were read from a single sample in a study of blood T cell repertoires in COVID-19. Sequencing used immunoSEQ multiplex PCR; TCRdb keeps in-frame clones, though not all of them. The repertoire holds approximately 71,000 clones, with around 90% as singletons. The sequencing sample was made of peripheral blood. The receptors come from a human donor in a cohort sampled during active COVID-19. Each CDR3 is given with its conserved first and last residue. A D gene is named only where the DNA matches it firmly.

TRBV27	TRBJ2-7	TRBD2	CASSQIAGSGYEQYF	TGTGCCAGCAGCCAGATAGCGGGAAGTGGCTACGAGCAGTACTTC
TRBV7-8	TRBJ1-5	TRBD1	CASSLTWGQGFYNQPQHF	TGTGCCAGCAGCTTAACTTGGGGACAGGGGTTCTACAATCAGCCCCAGCATTTT
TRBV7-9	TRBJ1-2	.	CASSPMLSGYGYTF	TGTGCCAGCAGCCCTATGCTGTCGGGGTATGGCTACACCTTC
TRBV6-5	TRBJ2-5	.	CASSSSLAVGGETQYF	TGTGCCAGCAGTTCGTCCCTAGCTGTGGGGGGAGAGACCCAGTACTTC
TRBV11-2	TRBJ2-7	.	CASSLLNRYEQYF	TGTGCCAGCAGCTTGCTTAACAGATACGAGCAGTACTTC
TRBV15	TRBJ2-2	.	CATRWEARDTGELFF	TGTGCCACCAGGTGGGAGGCCCGGGACACCGGGGAGCTGTTTTTT
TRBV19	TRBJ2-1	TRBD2	CASSWVRTSVYNEQFF	TGTGCCAGTAGTTGGGTAAGGACTAGCGTCTACAATGAGCAGTTCTTC
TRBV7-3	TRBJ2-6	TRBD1	CASSLLPPTGASSGANVLTF	TGTGCCAGCAGCTTACTCCCCCCGACAGGGGCCAGCTCTGGGGCCAACGTCCTGACTTTC
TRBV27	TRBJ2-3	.	CASSLSWSRTDTQYF	TGTGCCAGCAGTTTATCGTGGTCTAGAACAGATACGCAGTATTTT
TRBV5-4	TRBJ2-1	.	CASSLATGPSTYNEQFF	TGTGCCAGCAGCTTGGCAACGGGTCCCTCTACCTACAATGAGCAGTTCTTC
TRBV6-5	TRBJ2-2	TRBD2	CASSLREGPGELFF	TGTGCCAGCAGTCTGCGGGAGGGCCCCGGGGAGCTGTTTTTT
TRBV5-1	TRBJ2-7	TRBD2	CASSWGGFDEQYF	TGCGCCAGCAGCTGGGGGGGTTTTGACGAGCAGTACTTC
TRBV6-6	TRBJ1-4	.	CASSYGGTGEKLFF	TGTGCCAGCAGTTACGGGGGGACGGGTGAAAAACTGTTTTTT
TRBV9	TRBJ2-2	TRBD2	CASSEPPGLVPTGELFF	TGTGCCAGCAGCGAGCCCCCGGGACTAGTCCCAACCGGGGAGCTGTTTTTT
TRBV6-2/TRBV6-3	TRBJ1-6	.	CASSLGQHYYNSPLHF	TGTGCCAGCAGTTTAGGACAGCACTACTATAATTCACCCCTCCACTTT
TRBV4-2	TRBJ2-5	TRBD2	CASSQSSGDQETQYF	TGTGCCAGCAGCCAGAGTAGCGGGGACCAAGAGACCCAGTACTTC